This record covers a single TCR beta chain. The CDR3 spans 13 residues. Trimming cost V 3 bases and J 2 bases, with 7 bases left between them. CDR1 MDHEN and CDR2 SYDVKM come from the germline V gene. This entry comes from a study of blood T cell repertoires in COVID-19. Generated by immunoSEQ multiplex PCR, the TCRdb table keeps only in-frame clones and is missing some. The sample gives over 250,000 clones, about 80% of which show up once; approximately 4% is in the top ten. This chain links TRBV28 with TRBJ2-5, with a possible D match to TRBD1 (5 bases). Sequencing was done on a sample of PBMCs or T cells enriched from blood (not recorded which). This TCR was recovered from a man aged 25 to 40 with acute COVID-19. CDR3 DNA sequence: TGTGCCAGCAGTTTTTCAGGGCAAGAGACCCAGTACTTC. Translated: CASSFSGQETQYF.